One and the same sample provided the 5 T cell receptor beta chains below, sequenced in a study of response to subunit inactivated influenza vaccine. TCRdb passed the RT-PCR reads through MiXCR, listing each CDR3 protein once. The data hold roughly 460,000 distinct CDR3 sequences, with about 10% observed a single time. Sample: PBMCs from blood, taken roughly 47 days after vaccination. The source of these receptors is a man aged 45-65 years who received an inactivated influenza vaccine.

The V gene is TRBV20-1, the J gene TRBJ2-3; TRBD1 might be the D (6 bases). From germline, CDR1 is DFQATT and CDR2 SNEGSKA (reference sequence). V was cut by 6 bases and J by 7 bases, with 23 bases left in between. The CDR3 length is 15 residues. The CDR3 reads CSAPLGGGPENTQYF. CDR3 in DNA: TGCAGTGCCCCGCTAGGTGGGGGCCCAGAGAATACGCAGTATTTT.

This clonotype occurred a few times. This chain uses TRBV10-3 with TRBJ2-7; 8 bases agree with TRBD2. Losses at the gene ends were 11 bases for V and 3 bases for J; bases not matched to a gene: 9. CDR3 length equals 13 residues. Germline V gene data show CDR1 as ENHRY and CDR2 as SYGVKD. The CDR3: CASRDSGDYEQYF. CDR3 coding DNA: TGTGCCTCCAGGGATAGCGGGGACTACGAGCAGTACTTC.

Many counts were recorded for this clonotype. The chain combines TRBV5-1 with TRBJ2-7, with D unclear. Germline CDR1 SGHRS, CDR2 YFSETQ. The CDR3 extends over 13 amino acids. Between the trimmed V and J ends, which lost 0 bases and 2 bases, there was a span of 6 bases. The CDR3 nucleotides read TGCGCCAGCAGCTTGGTCGATCCCTACGAGCAGTACTTC. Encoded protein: CASSLVDPYEQYF.

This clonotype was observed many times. The CDR3 spells CASRPGQSNQPQHF. The CDR3 nucleotides are TGTGCCAGCAGGCCGGGACAGAGCAATCAGCCCCAGCATTTT. This rearrangement joins TRBV12-3 or TRBV12-4 to TRBJ1-5, with 7 positions matching TRBD1. Losses at the gene ends were 6 bases for V and 1 base for J; bases not matched to a gene: 3. The CDR3 length is 14 residues.

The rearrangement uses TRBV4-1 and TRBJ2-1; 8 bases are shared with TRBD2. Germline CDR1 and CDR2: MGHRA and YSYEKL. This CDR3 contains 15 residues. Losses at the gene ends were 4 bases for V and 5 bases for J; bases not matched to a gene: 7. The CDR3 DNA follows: TGCGCCAGCAGCCTTGGCGGGGGGCTCAACAATGAGCAGTTCTTC. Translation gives CASSLGGGLNNEQFF.